The clone carrying this TCR beta chain was counted ten times or more. As yet, its antigen is unknown. This record comes from a study of CD8 T cells in ankylosing spondylitis. Study results and caveats: Disease-linked clones reportedly showed significant enrichment in matched ankylosing spondylitis synovial fluid. In the blood and synovial fluid of reactive arthritis, some motif variants had been previously reported. About 8 highly homologous variants formed a TCR beta motif that appeared characteristic of ankylosing spondylitis blood.

Per germline, CDR1 GTSNPN and CDR2 SVGIG (reference sequence). V gave up 3 bases and J gave up 1 base; unmatched junction bases: 4. The CDR3 is 15 residues long. Libraries of TCR beta came from quantitative 5'-RACE with molecular barcodes. TCRdb re-called the 5' RACE reads with MiXCR, one entry per CDR3 protein. The table lists about 300,000 distinct CDR3 sequences, 20% of them singletons. V usage is TRBV30 and J usage is TRBJ1-5; 9 bases line up with TRBD1. The TCR was taken from a female donor with ankylosing spondylitis or in good health (not recorded which). Sequencing input: blood, either unsorted or a sorted T cell fraction (not recorded which). The CDR3 spells CAWRQGASSNQPQHF. The CDR3, as DNA: TGTGCCTGGAGACAGGGGGCGTCGAGCAATCAGCCCCAGCATTTT.